One sample yielded the 3 T cell receptor beta chains listed below, sequenced in a study of identical twins. TCRdb re-called the 5' RACE reads with MiXCR, one entry per CDR3 protein. Of 450,000 or so distinct CDR3 sequences listed, around 18% are singletons. The sequenced material came from naive T cells sorted from blood. These receptors came from a man between 50 and 59 years old in good health.

In its sample, this clonotype was seen a few times. The rearrangement links TRBV5-8 to TRBJ1-5, with TRBD1 matching over 7 bases. Germline CDR1 SGHTS, CDR2 YDEGEE. With 0 bases clipped from V and 4 bases from J, the junction kept 7 bases outside the gene matches. This CDR3 is 16 amino acids long. CDR3 residues: CASSLEIGGLNQPQHF. As DNA, the CDR3 is TGTGCCAGCAGCTTGGAGATAGGGGGCCTAAATCAGCCCCAGCATTTT.

This clonotype appeared a few times. The rearrangement uses TRBV20-1 and TRBJ2-2; no definite D call. V was clipped by 6 bases and J by 4 bases, with 15 bases between them. This CDR3 region has 14 residues. Germline V gene sequence: CDR1 DFQATT, CDR2 SNEGSKA (reference sequence). Here the CDR3 DNA reads TGCAGTGCCCCCGGCGATCTGCCCACCGGGGAGCTGTTTTTT. This codes for CSAPGDLPTGELFF.

This clonotype came up many times. The chain employs TRBV27 and TRBJ1-6, with D unresolved. CDR3 length: 13 amino acids. Trimming left V 6 bases short and J 7 bases short, with 10 bases between. CDR1 is MNHEY and CDR2 is SMNVEV in the germline V gene (reference sequence). CDR3 residues: CASRLTVNSPLHF. The CDR3 bases are TGTGCCAGCAGATTGACGGTGAATTCACCCCTCCACTTT.